This T cell receptor (beta chain) was recorded in a study of response to subunit inactivated influenza vaccine. The study, taken as a whole, reports: It was the authors' suggestion that each seasonal influenza vaccination recruits few new T cells.

V was clipped by 5 bases and J by 8 bases; unmatched bases: 4. CDR1 is SGHRS, CDR2 YFSETQ, per germline. This CDR3 spans 14 amino acids. TCRdb called the RT-PCR reads again in MiXCR, with one record for every CDR3 protein. The sample holds 700,000 to 900,000 distinct CDR3 sequences; 21% are singletons and the top ten take more than 8.5%. As to this clonotype: The antigen remains undetermined.

This receptor was taken from a man aged 50 to 59 who received an inactivated influenza vaccine. The rearrangement uses TRBV5-1 and TRBJ2-1; TRBD2 agrees at 13 bases. The sample was PBMCs from blood, taken more than 4 days after vaccination. In nucleotides, the CDR3 is TGCGCCAGCAGACTGGGACTAGCGGGATATGAGCAGTTCTTC. Its translation is CASRLGLAGYEQFF. The whole variable domain, remainder taken from reference TRBV5-1 and TRBJ2-1, is KAGVTQTPRYLIKTRGQQVTLSCSPISGHRSVSWYQQTPGQGLQFLFEYFSETQRNKGNFPGRFSGRQFSNSRSEMNVSTLELGDSALYLCASRLGLAGYEQFFGPGTRLTVL.